These 26 T cell receptor beta chains were sequenced from one sample in a study of blood T cell repertoires in COVID-19. TCRdb keeps only in-frame clones here, not all; method: immunoSEQ multiplex PCR. The data show about 380,000 clones, with around 89% seen just once and 1.2% held by the top ten. The sequenced material came from PBMCs or T cells enriched from blood (not recorded which). Source of these receptors: a woman aged 18 to 35 who had recovered from COVID-19.

The chain joins TRBV27 to TRBJ2-5, with TRBD2 matching 7 bases. This CDR3 contains 13 residues. Trimming took 9 bases from V and 1 from J; bases not matched to a gene: 5. Per the germline V gene, CDR1 is MNHEY and CDR2 is SMNVEV (reference sequence). CDR3 coding DNA: TGTGCCAGTGGGGGGGGGACCCAAGAGACCCAGTACTTC. This translates into CASGGGTQETQYF.

The chain has TRBV9 and TRBJ1-2; possibly TRBD1 for D (5 bases). Germline assignment: CDR1 SGDLS and CDR2 YYNGEE. CDR3 length: 16 residues. The V end was cut by 3 bases, the J end by 6 bases, with 21 bases between. The CDR3 here is CASSAKAWGEAHGYTF. The CDR3 nucleotides read TGTGCCAGCAGCGCCAAGGCCTGGGGGGAAGCCCATGGCTACACCTTC.

Details on this clone: Within the sample, other DNA sequences also encode this same CDR3. V usage is TRBV7-2 and J usage is TRBJ1-5, with D perhaps matching TRBD1 (5 bases). CDR3 length: 15 residues. In germline, CDR1 is SGHTA, CDR2 FQGNSA. Trimming pared 0 bases from V and 2 bases from J, leaving 8 bases between. The CDR3 loop reads CASSLAGGGNQPQHF. In DNA, the CDR3 is TGTGCCAGCAGCTTAGCGGGGGGTGGCAATCAGCCCCAGCATTTT. The full variable domain, in which reference TRBV7-2 and TRBJ1-5 provide the parts outside the CDR3, is GAGVSQSPSNKVTEKGKDVELRCDPISGHTALYWYRQSLGQGLEFLIYFQGNSAPDKSGLPSDRFSAERTGGSVSTLTIQRTQQEDSAVYLCASSLAGGGNQPQHFGDGTRLSIL.

The table lists this clone with a count of one. This chain uses TRBV30 with TRBJ2-2; TRBD1 aligns across 10 bases. V shed 3 bases, J shed 6 bases, and the junction held 1 base outside the gene matches. CDR1 and CDR2 from the germline V gene are GTSNPN and SVGIG (reference sequence). The CDR3 has 13 residues. CDR3 bases: TGTGCCTGGAGGACAGGGGGCCCCGGGGAGCTGTTTTTT. Translated: CAWRTGGPGELFF.

J is TRBJ2-1 and V is TRBV14; D gene ambiguous. This CDR3 comprises 18 residues. The germline V gene has CDR1 SGHDN and CDR2 FVKESK. V was clipped by 0 bases and J by 0 bases, with 15 bases between them. CDR3 DNA: TGTGCCAGCAGCCAAGATTCTACCCGAACTCGCTCCTACAATGAGCAGTTCTTC. Residues: CASSQDSTRTRSYNEQFF.

This clone was counted a single time. V and J are TRBV6-5 and TRBJ1-4; possibly TRBD1 for D (5 bases). CDR3 size: 13 residues. Trimming cost V 7 bases and J 8 bases, with 14 bases left between them. Per germline, CDR1 MNHEY and CDR2 SVGAGI. The CDR3 protein is CASIPSGGEKLFF. The CDR3 DNA sequence: TGTGCCAGCATCCCTTCGGGGGGGGAAAAACTGTTTTTT.

This rearrangement joins TRBV19 to TRBJ1-5; 7 bases align to TRBD1. The CDR3 totals 15 residues. The germline gives CDR1 LNHDA, CDR2 SQIVND (reference sequence). V lost 8 bases and J lost 2; bases outside the gene matches: 9. CDR3: CASVRQGLGNQPQHF. DNA of the CDR3: TGTGCCAGTGTAAGACAGGGTTTGGGCAATCAGCCCCAGCATTTT.

The rearrangement uses TRBV27 and TRBJ2-7, with D tentatively TRBD1 (5 bases). Germline lookup yields CDR1 MNHEY and CDR2 SMNVEV (reference sequence). Trimming took 5 bases from V and 2 from J, leaving 22 bases between them. The CDR3 is made up of 17 amino acids. In DNA, the CDR3 is TGTGCCAGCAGTCCGATTATGGGGATGACAGCGACCTACGAGCAGTACTTC. This sequence encodes CASSPIMGMTATYEQYF.

The chain recombines TRBV27 with TRBJ2-2; 8 bases align to TRBD1. The CDR3 length is 16 residues. V shed 7 bases, J shed 0 bases, and the junction held 7 bases outside the gene matches. The germline V gene encodes CDR1 MNHEY and CDR2 SMNVEV (reference sequence). As DNA, the CDR3 is TGTGCCAGCACCCACAGGGGGACAGCGAACACCGGGGAGCTGTTTTTT. This codes for CASTHRGTANTGELFF.

The chain joins TRBV4-1 to TRBJ2-3; TRBD2 agrees at 11 bases. CDR1 and CDR2 from the germline V gene are MGHRA and YSYEKL. The CDR3 totals 22 residues. V was clipped by 0 bases and J by 0 bases; unmatched bases: 17. The CDR3 nucleotides read TGCGCCAGCAGCCAAGAGCCCCTAGCGGGGGGCCTCTGGGGCCCTAGCACAGATACGCAGTATTTT. Protein: CASSQEPLAGGLWGPSTDTQYF.

This chain uses TRBV9 with TRBJ1-3, with a weak D call TRBD1 (6 bases). The CDR3 length is 18 residues. Germline V gives CDR1 SGDLS, CDR2 YYNGEE. Trimming removed 0 bases from V and 0 bases from J, with 16 bases in between. As DNA, the CDR3 is TGTGCCAGCAGCGTAGATGGGGTCAGACAGGTCTCTGGAAACACCATATATTTT. Its protein product is CASSVDGVRQVSGNTIYF.

This chain uses TRBV19 with TRBJ1-2; 10 nucleotides line up with TRBD1. The germline V gene has CDR1 LNHDA and CDR2 SQIVND (reference sequence). This CDR3 spans 14 amino acids. V gave up 4 bases and J gave up 6 bases; unmatched junction bases: 5. The CDR3 spells CASSTKDRGDGYTF. In DNA, the CDR3 is TGTGCCAGTAGTACTAAGGACAGGGGGGATGGCTACACCTTC.

A single count supports this clone. The V gene is TRBV15, the J gene TRBJ1-3; TRBD1 might be the D (5 bases). Between the trimmed V and J ends, which lost 5 bases and 8 bases, there was a span of 13 bases. CDR1 is LNHNV, CDR2 YYDKDF, per germline (reference sequence). This CDR3 contains 13 residues. In DNA form, the CDR3 reads TGTGCCACCAGCCCAGGGCTAGCGGACACCATATATTTT. Translated: CATSPGLADTIYF.

V is TRBV6-1 and J is TRBJ1-1; D is ambiguous. The CDR3 totals 11 residues. V lost 2 bases and J 6 bases, leaving 4 bases between the germline ends. The germline gives CDR1 MNHNS, CDR2 SASEGT. Here the CDR3 DNA reads TGTGCCAGCAGTGAATTCGCTGAAGCTTTCTTT. This translates into CASSEFAEAFF.

This chain uses TRBV3-1 (or the pseudogene TRBV3-2) with TRBJ2-7; no clear D. From germline, CDR1 is LGHDT and CDR2 YNNKEL (reference sequence). Trimming took 2 bases from V and 0 from J, leaving 14 bases between them. This CDR3 has 16 residues. CDR3 residues: CASSQYPGTRSYEQYF. In DNA, the CDR3 is TGTGCCAGCAGCCAATACCCAGGCACCCGCTCCTACGAGCAGTACTTC.

The rearrangement joins TRBV5-5 to TRBJ1-4; 9 bases agree with TRBD1. The CDR3 totals 11 residues. V was pared by 3 bases and J by 12 bases, with 0 bases of the junction left unmatched. Germline CDR1 SGHKS, CDR2 YYEKEE (reference sequence). The CDR3 loop is CASSWTGELFF. CDR3 DNA sequence: TGTGCCAGCAGCTGGACAGGGGAACTGTTTTTT.

This rearrangement joins TRBV11-2 to TRBJ2-7; TRBD1 might be the D (6 bases). V was cut by 1 base and J by 5 bases, with 12 bases left in between. The CDR3 consists of 14 residues. Germline V gene data show CDR1 as SGHAT and CDR2 as FQNNGV. The CDR3 DNA follows: TGTGCCAGCAGCTTAGTTGGACAGTTCCACGAGCAGTACTTC. Protein: CASSLVGQFHEQYF.

This chain connects TRBV25-1 to TRBJ2-7; 7 nucleotides match TRBD1. CDR1 is MGHDK, CDR2 SYGVNS, per germline. This CDR3 is built from 15 residues. V was clipped by 5 bases and J by 1 base; unmatched bases: 8. The CDR3 loop reads CASSPLDRDSYEQYF. The CDR3 nucleotides are TGTGCCAGCAGTCCCCTCGACAGGGATTCCTACGAGCAGTACTTC.

The chain has TRBV11-2 and TRBJ2-1, with 7 bases that match TRBD1. Germline CDR1 is SGHAT and CDR2 is FQNNGV. The CDR3 has 18 residues. V dropped 4 bases and J dropped 2; count of bases not matched to a gene: 14. DNA of the CDR3: TGTGCCAGCAGCTACCGATCGTTCTCGCAGGGGGCCTACAATGAGCAGTTCTTC. Translated, it gives CASSYRSFSQGAYNEQFF.

The count of this clone is one. The V gene is TRBV18, the J gene TRBJ2-7; the D gene is possibly TRBD2 (6 bases). From germline, CDR1 is KGHSH and CDR2 LQKENI. This CDR3 has 15 residues. The V end lost 3 bases, the J end lost 0 bases, and 12 bases lay between the germline ends. The CDR3 DNA is TGTGCCAGCTCACCCCAGGGACTTCTCTCCTACGAGCAGTACTTC. Protein product: CASSPQGLLSYEQYF.

V usage is TRBV6-5 and J usage is TRBJ1-2; D perhaps matches TRBD1 (6 bases). Germline loops: CDR1 MNHEY, CDR2 SVGAGI. Trimming took off 0 bases at V and 8 bases at J, with 16 bases between the two ends. The CDR3 has 15 amino acids. The CDR3 region is CASSYSIRAGEGYTF. In DNA form, the CDR3 reads TGTGCCAGCAGTTACTCTATCAGGGCAGGGGAAGGCTACACCTTC.

Concerning this clone itself: This likely comes from a read error, as the CDR3 has no conserved phenylalanine or tryptophan at its end. The DNA is omitted, as the CDR3 cannot be located on it reliably, and the CDR3 follows TCRdb's listing. CDR3 sequence: CATSDFGDFT. The chain recombines TRBV24-1 with TRBJ1-2. The germline CDR1 and CDR2 sequences are KGHDR and SFDVKD. The CDR3 is 10 residues long, ends included.

The genes are TRBV6-5 and TRBJ1-2; 7 nucleotides line up with TRBD1. The ends lost 5 bases at V and 4 bases at J; junction bases unmatched: 10. Germline V gene data show CDR1 as MNHEY and CDR2 as SVGAGI. This CDR3 spans 15 amino acids. In DNA form, the CDR3 reads TGTGCCAGCAGTCTGACAGGGTCGGTCTTCTATGGCTACACCTTC. Protein: CASSLTGSVFYGYTF.

The rearrangement joins TRBV7-2 to TRBJ1-2; TRBD1 matches at 8 bases. Looked up from germline, CDR1 is SGHTA and CDR2 is FQGNSA. V shed 5 bases, J shed 7 bases, and the junction held 9 bases outside the gene matches. The CDR3 has 14 residues. The CDR3 is CASSPGQGGLGYTF. In nucleotides, the CDR3 is TGTGCCAGCAGCCCTGGACAGGGCGGTCTTGGCTACACCTTC.

This chain connects TRBV6-2 or TRBV6-3 to TRBJ1-6, with D unclear. The ends were cut back, 2 bases at V and 7 bases at J, with 21 bases in the middle. CDR3 length: 18 residues. Per the germline V gene, CDR1 is MNHEY and CDR2 is SVGEGT. CDR3 in DNA: TGTGCCAGCAGTTACCCGTTGGAGGCCTCAGTTGTAAATTCACCCCTCCACTTT. Residues: CASSYPLEASVVNSPLHF.

This sequence joins TRBV6-5 and TRBJ2-5; perhaps TRBD2 as D (7 bases). The germline V gene has CDR1 MNHEY and CDR2 SVGAGI. V was trimmed by 4 bases and J by 5 bases, leaving 17 bases between them. The CDR3 has 15 amino acids. In nucleotides, the CDR3 is TGTGCCAGCAGTTTAGCCTTGGGGGGGCTGGAGACCCAGTACTTC. Translated, it gives CASSLALGGLETQYF.